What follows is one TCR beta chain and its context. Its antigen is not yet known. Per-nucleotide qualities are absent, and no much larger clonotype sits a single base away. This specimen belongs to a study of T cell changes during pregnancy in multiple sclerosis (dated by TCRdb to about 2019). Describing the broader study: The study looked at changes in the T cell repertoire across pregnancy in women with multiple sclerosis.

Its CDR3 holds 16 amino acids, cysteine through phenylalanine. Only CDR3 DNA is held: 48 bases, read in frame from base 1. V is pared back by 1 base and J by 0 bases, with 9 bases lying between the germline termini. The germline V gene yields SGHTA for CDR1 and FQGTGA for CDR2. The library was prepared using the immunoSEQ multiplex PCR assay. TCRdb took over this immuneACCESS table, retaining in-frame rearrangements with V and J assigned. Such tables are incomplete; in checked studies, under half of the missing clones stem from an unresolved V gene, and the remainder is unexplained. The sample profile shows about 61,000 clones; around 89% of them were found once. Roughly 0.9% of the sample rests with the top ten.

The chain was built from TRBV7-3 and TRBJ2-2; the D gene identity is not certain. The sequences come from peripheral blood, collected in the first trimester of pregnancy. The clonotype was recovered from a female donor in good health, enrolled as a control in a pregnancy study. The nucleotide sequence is TGTGCCAGCAGCTTAAGGGCGTCCGCGAACACCGGGGAGCTGTTTTTT. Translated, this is CASSLRASANTGELFF.